These T cell receptor beta chains were read from a single sample in a study of T-cell memory formation after mild COVID-19. TCRdb reprocessed the 5' RACE reads with MiXCR, giving one entry per CDR3 protein. The sample has roughly 300,000 distinct CDR3 sequences, 8% to 9% seen once. Sequenced input: PBMCs or a T cell subset sorted from them (not recorded which). The receptor set was obtained from a man in his late teens or twenties who had mild COVID-19 (a few samples of this study predate the infection). Cell type and time point are not known. Each CDR3 is given with its conserved first and last residue. A D gene is named only where the DNA matches it firmly. The listing skips clone size in some rows; elsewhere it reads once, few, many or a size class.

V gene	clone size	CDR3 length	J gene	D gene	CDR3 DNA	CDR3 protein
TRBV5-1	many	10	TRBJ2-3	NA	TGCGCCAGCTCGACAGATACGCAGTATTTT	CASSTDTQYF
TRBV12-3/TRBV12-4	NA	17	TRBJ1-1	TRBD1	TGTGCCAGCAGTTTAGGAGGGACAGGGACGGGTAACACTGAAGCTTTCTTT	CASSLGGTGTGNTEAFF
TRBV20-1	many	15	TRBJ1-1	TRBD1	TGCAGTGCTAGAAATGGGGACAGGGAGGTCACTGAAGCTTTCTTT	CSARNGDREVTEAFF
TRBV5-1	few	17	TRBJ2-3	NA	TGCGCCAGCAGCTTGGCCCCCCCGGGGGGCGGCACAGATACGCAGTATTTT	CASSLAPPGGGTDTQYF
TRBV7-9	NA	16	TRBJ2-6	NA	TGTGCCAGCAGCTCGGTCCCGAGCTCTGGGGCCAACGTCCTGACTTTC	CASSSVPSSGANVLTF
TRBV20-1	few	12	TRBJ2-1	TRBD2	TGCAGTGTCTCCGGGACTAGTATTGAGCAGTTCTTC	CSVSGTSIEQFF
TRBV20-1	NA	15	TRBJ2-5	TRBD1	TGCAGTGCAAATTCCCGGGACAGGCCCTTCAGGACCCAGTACTTC	CSANSRDRPFRTQYF
TRBV3-1	many	19	TRBJ2-6	TRBD2	TGTGCCAGCAGCCGGAAGATTAGCGGGGGGTTCTCTGGGGCCAACGTCCTGACTTTC	CASSRKISGGFSGANVLTF
TRBV5-4	few	15	TRBJ1-1	NA	TGTGCCAGCAGTTCGCGGGTACGGGGGCAAACTGAAGCTTTCTTT	CASSSRVRGQTEAFF
TRBV5-1	many	16	TRBJ1-6	NA	TGCGCCAGCAGCTTGGGACAACCCGGGAATAATTCACCCCTCCACTTT	CASSLGQPGNNSPLHF
TRBV5-5	few	14	TRBJ1-2	NA	TGTGCCAGCAGCTTGGCCCCAGGGCTCTATGGCTACACCTTC	CASSLAPGLYGYTF
TRBV4-3	many	15	TRBJ2-3	NA	TGCGCCAGCAGCCAAGATATACTAGCCTCAGATACGCAGTATTTT	CASSQDILASDTQYF